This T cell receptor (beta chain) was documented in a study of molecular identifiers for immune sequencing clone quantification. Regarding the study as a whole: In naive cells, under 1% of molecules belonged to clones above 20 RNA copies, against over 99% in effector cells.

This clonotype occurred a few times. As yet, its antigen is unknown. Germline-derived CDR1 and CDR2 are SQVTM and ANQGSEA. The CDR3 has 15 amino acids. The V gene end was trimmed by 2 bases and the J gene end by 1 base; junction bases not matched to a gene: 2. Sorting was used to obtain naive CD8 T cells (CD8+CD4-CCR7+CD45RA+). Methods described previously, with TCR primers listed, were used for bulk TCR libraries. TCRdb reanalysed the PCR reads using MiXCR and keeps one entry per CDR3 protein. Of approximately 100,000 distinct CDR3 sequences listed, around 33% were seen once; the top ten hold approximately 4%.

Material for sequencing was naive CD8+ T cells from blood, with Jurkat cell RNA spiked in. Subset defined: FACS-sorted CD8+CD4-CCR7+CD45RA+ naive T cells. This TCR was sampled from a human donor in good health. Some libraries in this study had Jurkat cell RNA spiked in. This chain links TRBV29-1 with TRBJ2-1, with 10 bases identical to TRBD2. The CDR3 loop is CSVEISGRSYNEQFF. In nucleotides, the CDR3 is TGCAGCGTTGAAATTAGCGGGAGGTCCTACAATGAGCAGTTCTTC.